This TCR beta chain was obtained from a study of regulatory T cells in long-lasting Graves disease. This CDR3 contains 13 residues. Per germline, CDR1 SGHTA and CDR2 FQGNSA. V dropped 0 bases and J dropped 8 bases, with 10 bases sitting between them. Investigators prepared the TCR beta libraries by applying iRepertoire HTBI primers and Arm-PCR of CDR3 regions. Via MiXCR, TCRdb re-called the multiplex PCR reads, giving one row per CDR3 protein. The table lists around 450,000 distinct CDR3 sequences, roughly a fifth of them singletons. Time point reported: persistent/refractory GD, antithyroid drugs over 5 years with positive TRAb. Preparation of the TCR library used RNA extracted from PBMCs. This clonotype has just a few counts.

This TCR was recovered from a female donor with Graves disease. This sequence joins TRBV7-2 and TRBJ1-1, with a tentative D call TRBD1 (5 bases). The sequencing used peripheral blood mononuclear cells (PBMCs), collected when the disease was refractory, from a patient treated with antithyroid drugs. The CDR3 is CASSLASKGEAFF. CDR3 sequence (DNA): TGTGCCAGCAGCTTAGCGTCGAAGGGGGAAGCTTTCTTT.